The sequence of this T cell receptor (beta chain) was determined in a study of blood T cell repertoires in COVID-19. For the study at large: PBMCs, B-cell-depleted T cells, or T cells were the source of the cDNA or gDNA that made up the material.

Method: immunoSEQ multiplex PCR; TCRdb's copy keeps in-frame clones and lacks some. The sample has under 100,000 clones; around 83% are singletons. From germline, CDR1 is LNHDA and CDR2 SQIVND (reference sequence). There are 17 residues in the CDR3. V was clipped by 7 bases and J by 2 bases; unmatched bases: 16. This chain joins TRBV19 and TRBJ1-1; 7 bases agree with TRBD1. The material sequenced was peripheral blood. The TCR was taken from a woman aged 60-70 years with acute or convalescent COVID-19. The CDR3 DNA follows: TGTGCCAGTAAGGTCGGCGGGACAGCCTTCTTCAACACTGAAGCTTTCTTT. Translated, it gives CASKVGGTAFFNTEAFF.